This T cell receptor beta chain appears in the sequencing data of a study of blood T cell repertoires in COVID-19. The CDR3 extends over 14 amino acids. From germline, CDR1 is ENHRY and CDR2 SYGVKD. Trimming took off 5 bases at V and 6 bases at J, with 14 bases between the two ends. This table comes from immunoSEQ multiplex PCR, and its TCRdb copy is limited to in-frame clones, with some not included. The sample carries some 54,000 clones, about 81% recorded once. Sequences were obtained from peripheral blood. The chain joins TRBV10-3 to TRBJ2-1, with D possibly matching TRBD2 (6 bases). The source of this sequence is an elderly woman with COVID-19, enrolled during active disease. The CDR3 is CAISRETSGNEQFF. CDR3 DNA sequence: TGTGCCATCAGTCGCGAGACTAGTGGCAATGAGCAGTTCTTC.